At least ten counts were recorded for the clone carrying this TCR beta chain. The antigen is undetermined. cDNA was made by 5'RACE with 10-nucleotide random UMIs. TCRdb re-derived calls from the 5' RACE reads in MiXCR, one entry per CDR3 protein. The data contain around 42,000 distinct CDR3 sequences, approximately 13% of them seen just once; the ten biggest clones take up roughly an eighth. The sample originates from a study of neurological immune-mediated disorders. Whole-study results and caveats: HTLV-1-associated myelopathy displayed the greatest TCR clonal expansion, and multiple sclerosis exhibited the smallest, lower than that of healthy controls. None of the CDR3 amino acid sequences of expanded clones were shared across subjects, and this suggested private repertoires in all groups.

Indicated time point: longitudinal time-point 3. The unsorted libraries were made from 2 million PBMCs kept at -80 C. The sequence was obtained from a man aged 25-45 years in good health. Material: PBMCs.

The CDR3 DNA sequence: TGTGCCAGCAGCCAAGTCGGGCAGGCCTCTGGCTACACCTTC. It translates to CASSQVGQASGYTF. The genes are TRBV4-2 and TRBJ1-2, with D unresolved. V was shortened by 1 base and J by 7 bases, with 13 bases between the two germline ends. Germline values: CDR1 LGHNA, CDR2 YNFKEQ. This CDR3 contains 14 residues.